The present entry profiles one T cell receptor (beta chain) with its context. Its matching antigen is unknown. Germline CDR1 SNHLY, CDR2 FYNNEI. V lost 6 bases and J lost 8; bases outside the gene matches: 7. The CDR3 has 13 residues. CDR3 and TCR beta VDJ profiling relied on genomic DNA as the template. From the reads, TCRdb called clonotypes with MiXCR, one entry per CDR3 protein. This sample has 150,000 to 200,000 distinct CDR3 sequences, with almost 50% found just once. The sequenced patients had an expansion of CD8+CD57+ cells seen by flow cytometry. Each of the patients presented with severe acquired aplastic anemia. Sampling of blood occurred while the patients had still received no therapy. The data belong to a study of CD8+CD57+ T cells in acquired aplastic anemia. Study-wide points: Significant differences in CD8+ Simpson's diversity were not observed between patients and controls. Twenty-nine shared CD8+ CDR3s appeared highly expressed within patients' immunodominant clones.

The sequence was obtained from a human donor with aplastic anemia. V usage is TRBV2 and J usage is TRBJ2-3; 8 positions match TRBD2. The sample comprised sorted CD4+, CD8+, or CD8+CD57+ T cells (not recorded which) from PBMCs. Written as DNA, the CDR3 is TGTGCCAGCAGAACCGGGGGGGCCGTTACGCAGTATTTT. Its protein product is CASRTGGAVTQYF.